The next 29 T cell receptor beta chains were all read from a single sample in a study of beta chain features in type 1 diabetes. Findings and limits, study-wide: Type 1 diabetes patients showed a moderate but significant shortening of TCRB CDR3s in all four CD4+ subsets.

Expressed TCRB transcripts got sequenced, as all isolated RNA was reverse transcribed. Measured with immunoSEQ multiplex PCR; TCRdb has only the in-frame clones, and not every one. The sample shows 500,000 to 650,000 clones, roughly 12% of them seen only once. The antigens these receptors bind are not known. Sequenced material: naive CD4+ T cells from blood. The receptor source for this set is a man aged 25-40 years with type 1 diabetes.

This clone was observed a handful of times. V is TRBV2 and J is TRBJ1-2; a weak D match, TRBD1 (5 bases). The CDR3 is made up of 17 amino acids. V gave up 7 bases and J gave up 0 bases, with 21 bases separating them. Germline values: CDR1 SNHLY, CDR2 FYNNEI. This CDR3 is CASMRLGEPIPNYGYTF. Here the CDR3 DNA reads TGTGCCAGCATGAGGTTGGGGGAGCCGATCCCTAACTATGGCTACACCTTC.

This chain uses TRBV27 with TRBJ1-6, with D tentatively TRBD1 (5 bases). Germline lookup yields CDR1 MNHEY and CDR2 SMNVEV (reference sequence). The V and J ends lost 5 bases and 8 bases respectively, with 16 bases between them. This CDR3 spans 15 amino acids. The CDR3 region is CASSAPGVGYSPLHF. CDR3 nucleotides: TGTGCCAGCAGTGCCCCGGGGGTGGGTTATTCACCCCTCCACTTT.

In this sample, this clone turned up a few times. CDR3 DNA: TGTGCCAGCAGCCCGGCAACTATGGTAGAGACCCAGTACTTC. Protein: CASSPATMVETQYF. This rearrangement joins TRBV7-2 to TRBJ2-5; no reliable D call. Germline assignment: CDR1 SGHTA and CDR2 FQGNSA. CDR3 length: 14 amino acids. V shed 5 bases and J shed 4 bases, with 14 bases lying between them.

The gene calls are TRBV14 and TRBJ2-1; D remains ambiguous. V lost 0 bases, J lost 5 bases, and 8 bases lay in between. Germline values: CDR1 SGHDN, CDR2 FVKESK. This CDR3 spans 14 amino acids. DNA for the CDR3: TGTGCCAGCAGCCAAGAACTGACTCACAATGAGCAGTTCTTC. Protein product: CASSQELTHNEQFF.

Only a few counts were recorded for this clone. The rearrangement links TRBV18 to TRBJ2-3, with D tentatively TRBD1 or TRBD2 (6 bases each). V gave up 6 bases and J gave up 6 bases, with 19 bases separating them. The CDR3 extends over 15 amino acids. The germline V gene encodes CDR1 KGHSH and CDR2 LQKENI. As DNA, the CDR3 is TGTGCCAGCTCCTTACGGGGGCAAGCGTTGGATACGCAGTATTTT. This sequence encodes CASSLRGQALDTQYF.

The V call is TRBV14, the J call TRBJ2-6; unclear D gene. Germline lookup yields CDR1 SGHDN and CDR2 FVKESK. V shed 3 bases and J shed 0 bases, with 15 bases lying between them. The CDR3 totals 18 residues. CDR3 sequence: CASSQKARFASGANVLTF. Here the CDR3 DNA reads TGTGCCAGCAGCCAGAAGGCCAGGTTTGCCTCTGGGGCCAACGTCCTGACTTTC.

This clone was found many times. The sample contains more than one DNA sequence encoding this CDR3. The rearrangement links TRBV30 to TRBJ1-2; a possible D gene is TRBD1 (5 bases). The CDR3 totals 12 residues. Trimming shortened V by 2 bases and J by 5 bases, and 9 bases separated the two germline ends. Germline V gives CDR1 GTSNPN, CDR2 SVGIG (reference sequence). CDR3 residues: CAWSPGGYGYTF. The CDR3 coding sequence is TGTGCCTGGAGTCCCGGGGGGTATGGCTACACCTTC. The variable domain in full, with the rest retrieved from reference TRBV30 and TRBJ1-2, is SQTIHQWPATLVQPVGSPLSLECTVEGTSNPNLYWYRQAAGRGLQLLFYSVGIGQISSEVPQNLSASRPQDRQFILSSKKLLLSDSGFYLCAWSPGGYGYTFGSGTRLTVV.

The gene calls are TRBV2 and TRBJ2-1; 7 positions match TRBD2. The V and J ends lost 2 bases and 3 bases, in that order; junction bases with no gene match: 7. There are 16 residues in the CDR3. Looked up from germline, CDR1 is SNHLY and CDR2 is FYNNEI. The DNA for the CDR3 is TGTGCCAGCAGTGAAAATGCCGGGGGGAACTACAATGAGCAGTTCTTC. It encodes CASSENAGGNYNEQFF.

V gene TRBV11-2 combines with J gene TRBJ2-7; no firm D call. Germline CDR1 and CDR2: SGHAT and FQNNGV. The V and J ends lost 1 base and 7 bases respectively, with 20 bases between them. The CDR3 consists of 16 residues. The CDR3 loop reads CASSLGGRLTTIEQYF. For the CDR3, the DNA is TGTGCCAGCAGCTTAGGCGGAAGACTCACTACGATAGAGCAGTACTTC.

The chain links TRBV27 to TRBJ2-2; D uncertain. This CDR3 contains 17 residues. Trimming removed 1 base from V and 0 bases from J, with 12 bases in between. Germline V gene sequence: CDR1 MNHEY, CDR2 SMNVEV (reference sequence). In DNA form, the CDR3 reads TGTGCCAGCAGTTTATATTCAGAATACGCGAACACCGGGGAGCTGTTTTTT. It translates to CASSLYSEYANTGELFF.

This chain joins TRBV10-3 and TRBJ2-7; no clear D gene. The CDR3 covers 17 residues. Trimming took 3 bases from V and 0 from J, leaving 18 bases between them. Germline V gives CDR1 ENHRY, CDR2 SYGVKD. CDR3 sequence reads: CAISEVVGTRSSYEQYF. The CDR3 coding sequence is TGTGCCATCAGTGAAGTTGTGGGTACAAGGAGCTCCTACGAGCAGTACTTC.

This clone was counted only a few times. This chain connects TRBV5-1 to TRBJ2-1, with D unresolved. The CDR3 extends over 12 amino acids. Germline CDR1 SGHRS, CDR2 YFSETQ. The germline V and J ends were trimmed by 0 bases and 5 bases, with 3 bases remaining between them. The CDR3 loop reads CASSLEDNEQFF. The CDR3, as DNA: TGCGCCAGCAGCTTGGAGGACAATGAGCAGTTCTTC. Full variable domain (missing parts from reference TRBV5-1 and TRBJ2-1): KAGVTQTPRYLIKTRGQQVTLSCSPISGHRSVSWYQQTPGQGLQFLFEYFSETQRNKGNFPGRFSGRQFSNSRSEMNVSTLELGDSALYLCASSLEDNEQFFGPGTRLTVL.

This clone turned up a few times. J is TRBJ2-3 and V is TRBV29-1; 8 nucleotides match TRBD1. Germline-derived CDR1 and CDR2 are SQVTM and ANQGSEA. The junction had 15 bases not matched to a gene; V was cut back by 8 bases and J by 8 bases. This CDR3 comprises 14 residues. CDR3 DNA: TGCAGCATCATACCGGGACAGGCATTTGGTACGCAGTATTTT. This sequence encodes CSIIPGQAFGTQYF.

This sequence joins TRBV7-9 and TRBJ1-2; a possible D gene is TRBD1 (6 bases). Germline V gene sequence: CDR1 SEHNR, CDR2 FQNEAQ (reference sequence). The CDR3 has 13 amino acids. Trimming took off 7 bases at V and 2 bases at J, with 11 bases between the two ends. The CDR3 region has the DNA TGTGCCAGCACCCCCCAGGGGAACTATGGCTACACCTTC. Protein: CASTPQGNYGYTF.

This clone came up a few times. The V and J genes are TRBV15 and TRBJ2-3; 9 bases agree with TRBD2. The V gene's germline CDR1 is LNHNV and CDR2 YYDKDF (reference sequence). The CDR3 covers 16 residues. V lost 0 bases and J lost 3; bases outside the gene matches: 4. CDR3 coding DNA: TGTGCCACCAGCAGAGAGAGGAGCGGGGGGACAGATACGCAGTATTTT. This codes for CATSRERSGGTDTQYF.

A few counts support this clone. This sample also contains other DNA sequences that code for the same CDR3. The chain employs TRBV25-1 and TRBJ2-5, with D perhaps matching TRBD2 (6 bases). Germline V gene lookup returns CDR1 MGHDK and CDR2 SYGVNS. The V end was cut by 1 base, the J end by 5 bases, with 11 bases between. The CDR3 consists of 14 residues. CDR3 DNA: TGTGCCAGCAGTGAATTGGAGGGTCGGGAGACCCAGTACTTC. This encodes CASSELEGRETQYF. The full variable domain, completed using reference TRBV25-1 and TRBJ2-5, is EADIYQTPRYLVIGTGKKITLECSQTMGHDKMYWYQQDPGMELHLIHYSYGVNSTEKGDLSSESTVSRIRTEHFPLTLESARPSHTSQYLCASSELEGRETQYFGPGTRLLVL.

This clone was seen a few times. The V gene is TRBV5-4, the J gene TRBJ1-3; 7 bases agree with TRBD1. The germline gives CDR1 SGHNT, CDR2 YYREEE (reference sequence). V shed 4 bases, J shed 0 bases, and the junction held 4 bases outside the gene matches. The CDR3 runs to 15 residues. The DNA for the CDR3 is TGTGCCAGCAGCCCGGACAGGTCCTCTGGAAACACCATATATTTT. This sequence encodes CASSPDRSSGNTIYF.

V gene TRBV29-1 combines with J gene TRBJ1-1; D not certain. Trimming pared 4 bases from V and 10 bases from J, leaving 19 bases between. The CDR3 is made up of 13 amino acids. Germline-derived CDR1 and CDR2 are SQVTM and ANQGSEA. The CDR3 DNA reads TGCAGCGTTGTGGAAATAGTGGGAATGGTAGCTTTCTTT. Its translation: CSVVEIVGMVAFF.

The genes are TRBV4-3 and TRBJ2-7, with 8 bases that match TRBD1. Germline V gene data show CDR1 as LGHNA and CDR2 as YSLEER. The CDR3 loop spans 16 amino acids. Trimming took 3 bases from V and 3 from J; bases not matched to a gene: 10. CDR3 coding DNA: TGCGCCAGCAGCCACCGGTCCGGGACAGGTGGCTACGAGCAGTACTTC. It codes for CASSHRSGTGGYEQYF.

V and J are TRBV7-9 and TRBJ2-1; D ambiguous. V gave up 5 bases and J gave up 10 bases, with 12 bases separating them. Germline V gene data show CDR1 as SEHNR and CDR2 as FQNEAQ (reference sequence). The CDR3 consists of 12 residues. CDR3: CASSIPSGEQFF. CDR3 coding DNA: TGTGCCAGCAGCATACCCTCAGGCGAGCAGTTCTTC.

This clone was observed a handful of times. The CDR3: CAPWETQYF. The CDR3 region has the DNA TGTGCCCCCTGGGAGACCCAGTACTTC. The rearrangement links TRBV10-3 to TRBJ2-5; D call uncertain. Germline CDR1 ENHRY, CDR2 SYGVKD. The CDR3 runs to 9 residues. Trimming took 11 bases from V and 5 from J, leaving 6 bases between them.

This clone showed up just a few times. The genes are TRBV29-1 and TRBJ2-1, with D hard to call. CDR1 is SQVTM and CDR2 is ANQGSEA in the germline V gene. The CDR3 extends over 14 amino acids. Trimming left V 0 bases short and J 0 bases short, with 6 bases between. CDR3 DNA: TGCAGCGTTGAAGAGAGTTTCTCCTACAATGAGCAGTTCTTC. This codes for CSVEESFSYNEQFF.

This clone has a handful of counts. The chain recombines TRBV2 with TRBJ2-2; 7 bases match TRBD1. In germline, CDR1 is SNHLY, CDR2 FYNNEI. V lost 2 bases to trimming and J lost 3 bases; unmatched junction nucleotides: 6. CDR3 size: 16 residues. CDR3 sequence: CASSELDRIDTGELFF. The CDR3 DNA is TGTGCCAGCAGTGAACTGGACAGGATAGACACCGGGGAGCTGTTTTTT.

This clone was counted only a few times. The chain joins TRBV7-2 to TRBJ2-7, with 12 nucleotides matching TRBD2. Germline V gene lookup returns CDR1 SGHTA and CDR2 FQGNSA. The V gene end was trimmed by 3 bases and the J gene end by 5 bases; junction bases not matched to a gene: 17. The CDR3 loop spans 19 amino acids. This CDR3 is CASSFRPIALAGGPNEQYF. The DNA of the CDR3 is TGTGCCAGCAGCTTTCGCCCAATTGCCCTAGCGGGGGGGCCCAACGAGCAGTACTTC. The full variable domain, completed using reference TRBV7-2 and TRBJ2-7, is GAGVSQSPSNKVTEKGKDVELRCDPISGHTALYWYRQSLGQGLEFLIYFQGNSAPDKSGLPSDRFSAERTGGSVSTLTIQRTQQEDSAVYLCASSFRPIALAGGPNEQYFGPGTRLTVT.

This clone occurred a few times. Distinct nucleotide sequences in the sample also encode this CDR3. The chain combines TRBV7-2 with TRBJ2-5; TRBD1 is a possible D gene (6 bases). Germline CDR1 is SGHTA and CDR2 is FQGNSA. This CDR3 has 13 amino acids. Trimming removed 4 bases from V and 4 bases from J, with 10 bases in between. CDR3 sequence reads: CASSSQGRETQYF. In DNA form, the CDR3 reads TGTGCCAGCAGCTCACAGGGAAGAGAGACCCAGTACTTC.

This clone was observed a handful of times. The chain recombines TRBV10-3 with TRBJ1-5; 8 bases are shared with TRBD1. CDR1 and CDR2 from the germline V gene are ENHRY and SYGVKD. This CDR3 has 15 residues. Trimming took 5 bases from V and 7 from J; bases not matched to a gene: 10. In nucleotides, the CDR3 is TGTGCCATCAGTCTGGGAGGACAGGGTGGACAGCCCCAGCATTTT. As protein: CAISLGGQGGQPQHF.

This chain joins TRBV5-1 and TRBJ2-3; 10 bases map to TRBD2. Trimming took 0 bases from V and 1 from J; bases not matched to a gene: 5. Germline V gene lookup returns CDR1 SGHRS and CDR2 YFSETQ. The length of the CDR3 is 17 residues. The CDR3 sequence: CASSLAFGTSGTDTQYF. As DNA, the CDR3 is TGCGCCAGCAGCTTGGCTTTCGGGACTAGCGGCACAGATACGCAGTATTTT.

This clone has just a few counts. This chain joins TRBV2 and TRBJ1-5; no reliable D call. Germline assignment: CDR1 SNHLY and CDR2 FYNNEI. V was clipped by 6 bases and J by 7 bases, with 16 bases between them. The CDR3 contains 14 residues. The CDR3 region is CASSPTAGPQPQHF. In DNA form, the CDR3 reads TGTGCCAGCAGCCCCACCGCCGGACCGCAGCCCCAGCATTTT.

The chain couples TRBV5-4 to TRBJ1-4; D is possibly TRBD1 (6 bases). The CDR3 spans 14 residues. V lost 2 bases, J lost 4 bases, and 9 bases lay in between. Germline lookup yields CDR1 SGHNT and CDR2 YYREEE (reference sequence). CDR3 DNA: TGTGCCAGCAGCTTAGCCAGGGGTAATGAAAAACTGTTTTTT. Protein product: CASSLARGNEKLFF.